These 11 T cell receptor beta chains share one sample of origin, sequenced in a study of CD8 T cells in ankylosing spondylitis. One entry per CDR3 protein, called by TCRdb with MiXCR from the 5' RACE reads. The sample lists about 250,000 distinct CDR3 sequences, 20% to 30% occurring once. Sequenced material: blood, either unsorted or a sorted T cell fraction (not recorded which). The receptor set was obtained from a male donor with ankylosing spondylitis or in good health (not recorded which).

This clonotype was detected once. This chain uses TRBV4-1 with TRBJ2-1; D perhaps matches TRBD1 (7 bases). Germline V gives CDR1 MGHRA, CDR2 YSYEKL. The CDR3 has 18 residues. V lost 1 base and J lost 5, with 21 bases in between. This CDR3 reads CASSQVSSRGGGNNEQFF. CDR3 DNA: TGCGCCAGCAGCCAAGTATCTAGTAGAGGGGGCGGGAACAATGAGCAGTTCTTC.

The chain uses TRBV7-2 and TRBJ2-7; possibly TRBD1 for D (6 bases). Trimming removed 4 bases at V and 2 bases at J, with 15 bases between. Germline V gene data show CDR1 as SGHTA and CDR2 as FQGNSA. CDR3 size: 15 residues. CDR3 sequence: CASSSTGTTTYEQYF. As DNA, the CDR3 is TGTGCCAGCAGCTCCACCGGGACAACGACCTACGAGCAGTACTTC.

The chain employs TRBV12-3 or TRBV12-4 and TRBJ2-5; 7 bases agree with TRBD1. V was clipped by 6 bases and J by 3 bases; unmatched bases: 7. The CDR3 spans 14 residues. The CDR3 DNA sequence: TGTGCCAGCAGCATCAGGACAGGCAAAGAGACCCAGTACTTC. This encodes CASSIRTGKETQYF.

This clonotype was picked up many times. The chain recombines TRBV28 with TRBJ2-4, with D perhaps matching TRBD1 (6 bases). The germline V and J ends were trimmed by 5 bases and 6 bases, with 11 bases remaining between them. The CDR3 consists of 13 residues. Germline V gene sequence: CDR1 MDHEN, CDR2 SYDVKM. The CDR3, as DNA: TGTGCCAGCAGTAGAGGACAGCCAAACATTCAGTACTTC. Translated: CASSRGQPNIQYF.

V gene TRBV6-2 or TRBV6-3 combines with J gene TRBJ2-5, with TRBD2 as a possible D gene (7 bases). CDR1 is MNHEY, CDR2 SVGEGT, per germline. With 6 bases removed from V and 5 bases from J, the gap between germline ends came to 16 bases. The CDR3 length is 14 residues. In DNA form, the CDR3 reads TGTGCCAGCAGCCGGGCGGGGGCCTTCGAGACCCAGTACTTC. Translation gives CASSRAGAFETQYF.

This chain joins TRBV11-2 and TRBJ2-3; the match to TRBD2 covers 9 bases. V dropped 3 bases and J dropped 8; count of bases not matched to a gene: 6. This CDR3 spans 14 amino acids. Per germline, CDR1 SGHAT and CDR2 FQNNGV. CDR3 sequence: CASSLGGGAVTQYF. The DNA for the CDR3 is TGTGCCAGCAGCTTGGGCGGGGGGGCCGTTACGCAGTATTTT. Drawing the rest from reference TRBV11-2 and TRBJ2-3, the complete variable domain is EAGVAQSPRYKIIEKRQSVAFWCNPISGHATLYWYQQILGQGPKLLIQFQNNGVVDDSQLPKDRFSAERLKGVDSTLKIQPAKLEDSAVYLCASSLGGGAVTQYFGPGTRLTVL.

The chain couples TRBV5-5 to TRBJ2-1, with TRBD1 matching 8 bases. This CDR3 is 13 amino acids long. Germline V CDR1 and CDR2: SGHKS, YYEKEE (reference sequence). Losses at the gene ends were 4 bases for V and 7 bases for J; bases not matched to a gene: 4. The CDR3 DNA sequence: TGTGCCAGCAGCGTAAACAGGGGGAATGAGCAGTTCTTC. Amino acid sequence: CASSVNRGNEQFF.

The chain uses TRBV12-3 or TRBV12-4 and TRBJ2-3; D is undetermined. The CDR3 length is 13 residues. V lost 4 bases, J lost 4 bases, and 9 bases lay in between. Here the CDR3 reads CASSSLSPDTQYF. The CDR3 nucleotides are TGTGCCAGCAGTTCACTTTCCCCAGATACGCAGTATTTT.

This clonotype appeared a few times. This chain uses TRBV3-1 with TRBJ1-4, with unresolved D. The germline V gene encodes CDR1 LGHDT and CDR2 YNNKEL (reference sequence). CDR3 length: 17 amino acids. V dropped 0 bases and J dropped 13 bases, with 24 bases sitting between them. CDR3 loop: CASSQDRAQLRNPRLFF. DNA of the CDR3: TGTGCCAGCAGCCAAGATCGGGCACAGCTCCGAAACCCCAGACTGTTTTTT.

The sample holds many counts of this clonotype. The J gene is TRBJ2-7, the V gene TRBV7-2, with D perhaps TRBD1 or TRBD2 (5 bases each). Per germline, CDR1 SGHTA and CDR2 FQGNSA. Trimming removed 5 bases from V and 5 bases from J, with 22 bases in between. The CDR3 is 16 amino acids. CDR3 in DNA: TGTGCCAGCAGCCCCCCCGGGACCCAACACGCCCACGAGCAGTACTTC. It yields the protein CASSPPGTQHAHEQYF.

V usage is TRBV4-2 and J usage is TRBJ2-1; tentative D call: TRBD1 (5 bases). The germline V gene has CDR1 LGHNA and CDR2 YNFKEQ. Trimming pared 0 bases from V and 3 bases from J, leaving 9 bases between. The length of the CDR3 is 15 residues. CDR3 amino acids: CASSQDIGVYNEQFF. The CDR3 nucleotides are TGTGCCAGCAGCCAAGATATAGGGGTCTACAATGAGCAGTTCTTC.